The 25 T cell receptor beta chains below were found in one sample sequenced in a study of blood T cell repertoires in COVID-19. Method: immunoSEQ multiplex PCR; TCRdb's copy keeps in-frame clones and lacks some. The sample yields more than 400,000 clones, 75% to 90% seen once. Specimen: peripheral blood. The receptors stem from a human donor in a cohort sampled during active COVID-19.

This rearrangement joins TRBV11-2 to TRBJ1-4; D is possibly TRBD1 (5 bases). The CDR3 totals 15 residues. Trimming took 0 bases from V and 8 from J, leaving 13 bases between them. CDR1 is SGHAT, CDR2 FQNNGV, per germline. The CDR3 protein is CASSLDGGTGEKLFF. In DNA, the CDR3 is TGTGCCAGCAGCTTAGATGGGGGGACCGGAGAAAAACTGTTTTTT.

The chain links TRBV4-1 to TRBJ1-4; 9 bases fit TRBD1. V was clipped by 1 base and J by 11 bases; unmatched bases: 14. In germline, CDR1 is MGHRA, CDR2 YSYEKL. CDR3 length equals 17 residues. The CDR3 loop is CASSQVNAGTGSPKLFF. For the CDR3, the DNA is TGCGCCAGCAGCCAAGTAAATGCCGGGACAGGGAGCCCTAAACTGTTTTTT.

This CDR3 reads CASSGLYGATYEQYF. Here the CDR3 DNA reads TGTGCCAGCAGCGGACTATATGGCGCTACCTACGAGCAGTACTTC. The gene calls are TRBV7-2 and TRBJ2-7; possible D gene TRBD2, 6 bases. There are 15 residues in the CDR3. CDR1 is SGHTA and CDR2 is FQGNSA in the germline V gene. V was cut by 5 bases and J by 2 bases, with 16 bases left in between.

J is TRBJ2-3 and V is TRBV9; possible D gene TRBD2, 5 bases. Germline values: CDR1 SGDLS, CDR2 YYNGEE. The CDR3 is made up of 16 amino acids. V was pared by 2 bases and J by 4 bases, with 17 bases between. The CDR3 region is CASSVERSRFSDTQYF. The CDR3 DNA is TGTGCCAGCAGCGTTGAGCGGTCAAGGTTCTCAGATACGCAGTATTTT.

This clone came up once. The chain links TRBV6-6 to TRBJ1-4; 7 bases align to TRBD1. Trimming took 8 bases from V and 5 from J; bases not matched to a gene: 8. The CDR3 contains 14 residues. Germline V gene data show CDR1 as MNHNY and CDR2 as SVGAGI (reference sequence). In DNA form, the CDR3 reads TGTGCCAGCTCCCAAAGGACAGGAAATGAAAAACTGTTTTTT. It encodes CASSQRTGNEKLFF.

There are a few counts of this clone. The chain couples TRBV3-1 (or the pseudogene TRBV3-2) to TRBJ2-7; 10 bases line up with TRBD1. V gave up 3 bases and J gave up 6 bases; unmatched junction bases: 5. The germline CDR1 and CDR2 sequences are LGHDT and YNNKEL (reference sequence). The CDR3 extends over 14 amino acids. CDR3: CASSHAGTGAEQYF. CDR3 bases: TGTGCCAGCAGCCACGCCGGGACAGGGGCCGAGCAGTACTTC.

Of note for this clone: This CDR3 is also generated by other DNA sequences in the sample. The chain has TRBV19 and TRBJ2-5; TRBD2 matches at 9 bases. The trim removed 3 bases at V and 3 bases at J, leaving 5 bases unmatched. The CDR3 runs to 15 residues. The germline V gene encodes CDR1 LNHDA and CDR2 SQIVND (reference sequence). The CDR3 reads CASSILSGGKETQYF. In DNA, the CDR3 is TGTGCCAGTAGTATCCTTAGCGGGGGCAAAGAGACCCAGTACTTC.

The CDR3: CASSPPGESYEQYF. The CDR3 DNA reads as TGTGCCAGCAGCCCCCCCGGGGAATCCTACGAGCAGTACTTC. The rearrangement links TRBV4-2 to TRBJ2-7, with D perhaps matching TRBD2 (5 bases). Trimming took 4 bases from V and 1 from J, leaving 11 bases between them. The length of the CDR3 is 14 residues. Germline loops: CDR1 LGHNA, CDR2 YNFKEQ.

The count of this clone is one. The rearrangement uses TRBV28 and TRBJ2-1; TRBD1 is a possible D gene (6 bases). The CDR3 runs 15 residues. Germline values: CDR1 MDHEN, CDR2 SYDVKM. The ends were cut back, 6 bases at V and 0 bases at J, with 12 bases in the middle. CDR3 residues: CASSPLDSSYNEQFF. The CDR3 DNA reads TGTGCCAGCAGCCCCCTGGACAGCTCCTACAATGAGCAGTTCTTC. Based on the CDR3 plus reference TRBV28 and TRBJ2-1, the full variable domain is DVKVTQSSRYLVKRTGEKVFLECVQDMDHENMFWYRQDPGLGLRLIYFSYDVKMKEKGDIPEGYSVSREKKERFSLILESASTNQTSMYLCASSPLDSSYNEQFFGPGTRLTVL.

The chain combines TRBV29-1 with TRBJ2-2; TRBD1 agrees at 7 bases. In germline, CDR1 is SQVTM, CDR2 ANQGSEA. Unmatched junction bases numbered 3, after V lost 6 bases and J lost 2 bases. CDR3 length: 13 residues. CDR3 residues: CSVWTGNTGELFF. CDR3 coding DNA: TGCAGCGTGTGGACAGGAAACACCGGGGAGCTGTTTTTT.

The chain employs TRBV15 and TRBJ1-5; D uncertain. The CDR3 is 13 amino acids. Germline values: CDR1 LNHNV, CDR2 YYDKDF (reference sequence). V dropped 5 bases and J dropped 6 bases, with 11 bases sitting between them. CDR3 in amino acids: CATSREGSQPQHF. The CDR3 DNA reads as TGTGCCACCAGCCGGGAAGGGAGTCAGCCCCAGCATTTT.

This chain connects TRBV30 to TRBJ1-2, with 7 bases aligning to TRBD1. The CDR3 has 14 residues. From germline, CDR1 is GTSNPN and CDR2 SVGIG (reference sequence). Trimming cost V 0 bases and J 4 bases; bases outside gene matches: 5. CDR3 region: CAWSVSAGGYGYTF. CDR3 DNA sequence: TGTGCCTGGAGTGTCTCAGCAGGGGGCTATGGCTACACCTTC.

As to this clone: Other DNA variants within this sample encode the same CDR3. The CDR3 region has the DNA TGTGCCAGCTCACCACCGGCAGGCGCGAACACCGGGGAGCTGTTTTTT. Translation gives CASSPPAGANTGELFF. The chain carries TRBV18 and TRBJ2-2; D is ambiguous. The V gene's germline CDR1 is KGHSH and CDR2 LQKENI. The CDR3 extends over 16 amino acids. Trimming removed 0 bases at V and 0 bases at J, with 8 bases between.

The chain combines TRBV19 with TRBJ2-3, with 7 bases aligning to TRBD1. Germline trimming cut 6 bases from V and 5 bases from J; bases unmatched to any gene: 11. The CDR3 consists of 15 residues. Germline CDR1 reads LNHDA; CDR2 reads SQIVND (reference sequence). CDR3 loop: CASRGMGQIKDTQYF. The CDR3, as DNA: TGTGCCAGTAGGGGGATGGGACAGATTAAAGATACGCAGTATTTT.

The V and J genes are TRBV5-1 and TRBJ2-5; the match to TRBD2 covers 9 bases. The germline CDR1 and CDR2 sequences are SGHRS and YFSETQ. Losses at the gene ends were 8 bases for V and 3 bases for J; bases not matched to a gene: 8. The CDR3 spans 14 residues. CDR3 sequence: CASTPASGKETQYF. In DNA form, the CDR3 reads TGCGCCAGTACCCCGGCTAGCGGGAAAGAGACCCAGTACTTC.

This clone was counted only a few times. The CDR3 is CASSVPTAGTEAFF. The DNA of the CDR3 is TGTGCCAGCAGCGTACCTACGGCGGGGACTGAAGCTTTCTTT. This chain connects TRBV9 to TRBJ1-1; D is unclear. The V gene lost 1 base and the J gene lost 5 bases, with 12 bases spanning the gap. Germline V gene data show CDR1 as SGDLS and CDR2 as YYNGEE. The CDR3 runs to 14 residues.

For the CDR3, the DNA is TGTGCCAAGACGCGGGACAGGGGATTTAGATCACCCCTCCACTTT. It encodes CAKTRDRGFRSPLHF. The rearrangement uses TRBV7-5 and TRBJ1-6; TRBD1, as called in the table, went unchecked against the DNA. TRBV7-5 is a listed pseudogene. The CDR3 runs to 15 residues.

V is TRBV3-1 (or the pseudogene TRBV3-2) and J is TRBJ2-2; perhaps TRBD1 as D (5 bases). This CDR3 comprises 14 residues. Germline CDR1 reads LGHDT; CDR2 reads YNNKEL (reference sequence). Deletions cut 6 bases from V and 1 base from J, with 9 bases between. The CDR3 DNA sequence: TGTGCCAGCAGGCAGCAGGGGAACACCGGGGAGCTGTTTTTT. This encodes CASRQQGNTGELFF.

This clone was detected only once. The chain is built from TRBV27 and TRBJ2-7; TRBD1 matches 8 bases. The CDR3 loop spans 14 amino acids. After removal of 5 bases from V and 2 bases from J, the junction contained 5 bases not matched to a gene. CDR1 is MNHEY, CDR2 SMNVEV, per germline (reference sequence). Here the CDR3 reads CASSTRGLTYEQYF. The CDR3 nucleotides read TGTGCCAGCAGTACCAGGGGGCTTACCTACGAGCAGTACTTC.

The chain carries TRBV19 and TRBJ2-2; D is possibly TRBD2 (5 bases). Trimming removed 6 bases from V and 6 bases from J, with 20 bases in between. CDR3 size: 16 residues. Germline lookup yields CDR1 LNHDA and CDR2 SQIVND (reference sequence). The CDR3 DNA is TGTGCCAGTAGAGGCAACCGGGCGGACTCAGCCGGGGAGCTGTTTTTT. It encodes CASRGNRADSAGELFF.

This clone occurred a few times. The chain combines TRBV28 with TRBJ1-1; D uncertain. This CDR3 is built from 13 residues. Trimming left V 5 bases short and J 10 bases short, with 17 bases between. Germline V lookup: CDR1 MDHEN, CDR2 SYDVKM. The CDR3 DNA sequence: TGTGCCAGCAGTGATACCAGGTTTGTCGGAGCTTTCTTT. Translation gives CASSDTRFVGAFF.

This clone was detected once. V gene TRBV5-1 combines with J gene TRBJ2-1; D may be TRBD1 (5 bases). The CDR3 runs to 14 residues. CDR1 SGHRS and CDR2 YFSETQ come from the germline V gene. V was shortened by 0 bases and J by 5 bases, with 9 bases between the two germline ends. The CDR3 is CASSLGTGNNEQFF. The DNA for the CDR3 is TGCGCCAGCAGCTTGGGTACAGGTAACAATGAGCAGTTCTTC.

J is TRBJ1-1 and V is TRBV19; D not resolved. The CDR3 totals 13 residues. Germline CDR1 and CDR2: LNHDA and SQIVND (reference sequence). V was pared by 7 bases and J by 0 bases, with 9 bases between. The CDR3 region is CASISSMNTEAFF. The CDR3 DNA reads TGTGCCAGTATTAGCTCGATGAACACTGAAGCTTTCTTT.

The J gene is TRBJ2-1, the V gene TRBV4-2; D possibly corresponds to TRBD1 (7 bases). Germline V lookup: CDR1 LGHNA, CDR2 YNFKEQ. V was shortened by 2 bases and J by 1 base, with 12 bases between the two germline ends. This CDR3 has 16 amino acids. DNA of the CDR3: TGTGCCAGCAGCCAACCAGGGGGGAGTTCCTACAATGAGCAGTTCTTC. Residues: CASSQPGGSSYNEQFF.

With regard to this clone: Distinct nucleotide sequences in the sample also encode this CDR3. The chain links TRBV7-9 to TRBJ2-7; 9 positions agree with TRBD2. The CDR3 length is 15 residues. Looked up from germline, CDR1 is SEHNR and CDR2 is FQNEAQ (reference sequence). The ends lost 1 base at V and 2 bases at J; junction bases unmatched: 3. CDR3 sequence: CASSLVLAGTYEQYF. CDR3 sequence (DNA): TGTGCCAGCAGCTTAGTACTAGCGGGTACCTACGAGCAGTACTTC.